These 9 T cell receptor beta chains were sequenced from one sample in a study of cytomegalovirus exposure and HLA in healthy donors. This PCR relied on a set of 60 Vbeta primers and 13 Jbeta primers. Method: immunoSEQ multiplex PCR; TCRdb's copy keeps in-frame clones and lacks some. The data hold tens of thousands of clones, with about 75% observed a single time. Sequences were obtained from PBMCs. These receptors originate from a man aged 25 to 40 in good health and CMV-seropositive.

The CDR3 region has the DNA TGTGCCAGCAGCCCGGACAGGGCCGCAGAGAGCAATCAGCCCCAGCATTTT. Translation: CASSPDRAAESNQPQHF. The chain joins TRBV7-8 to TRBJ1-5; 8 bases agree with TRBD1. The V and J ends lost 5 bases and 1 base, in that order; junction bases with no gene match: 10. The V gene's germline CDR1 is SGHVS and CDR2 FQNEAQ. This CDR3 spans 17 amino acids.

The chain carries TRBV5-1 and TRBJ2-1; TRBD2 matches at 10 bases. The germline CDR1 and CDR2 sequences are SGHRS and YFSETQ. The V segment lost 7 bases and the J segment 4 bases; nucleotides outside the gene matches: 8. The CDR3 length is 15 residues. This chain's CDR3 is CASGIALAGYNEQFF. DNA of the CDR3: TGCGCCAGCGGCATCGCACTAGCGGGGTACAATGAGCAGTTCTTC. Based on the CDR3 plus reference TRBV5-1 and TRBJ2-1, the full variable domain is KAGVTQTPRYLIKTRGQQVTLSCSPISGHRSVSWYQQTPGQGLQFLFEYFSETQRNKGNFPGRFSGRQFSNSRSEMNVSTLELGDSALYLCASGIALAGYNEQFFGPGTRLTVL.

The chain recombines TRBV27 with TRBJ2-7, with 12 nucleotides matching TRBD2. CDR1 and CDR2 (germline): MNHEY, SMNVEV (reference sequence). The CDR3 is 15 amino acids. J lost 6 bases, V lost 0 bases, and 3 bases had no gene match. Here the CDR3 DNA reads TGTGCCAGCAGTTTATCCTGGGGACTAGCGGGCGAGCAGTACTTC. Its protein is CASSLSWGLAGEQYF.

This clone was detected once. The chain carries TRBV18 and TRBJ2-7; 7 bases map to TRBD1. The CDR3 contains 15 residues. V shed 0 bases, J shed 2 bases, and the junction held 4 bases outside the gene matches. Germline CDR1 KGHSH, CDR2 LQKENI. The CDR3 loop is CASSPPQGPPYEQYF. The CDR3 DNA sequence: TGTGCCAGCTCACCACCACAGGGGCCTCCCTACGAGCAGTACTTC.

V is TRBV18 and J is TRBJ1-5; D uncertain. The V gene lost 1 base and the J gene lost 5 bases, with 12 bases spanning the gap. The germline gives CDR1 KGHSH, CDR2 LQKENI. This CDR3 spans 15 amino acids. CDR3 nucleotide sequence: TGTGCCAGCTCACCACGGAGGGTTATCGATCAGCCCCAGCATTTT. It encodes CASSPRRVIDQPQHF. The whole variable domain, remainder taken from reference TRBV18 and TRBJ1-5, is NAGVMQNPRHLVRRRGQEARLRCSPMKGHSHVYWYRQLPEEGLKFMVYLQKENIIDESGMPKERFSAEFPKEGPSILRIQQVVRGDSAAYFCASSPRRVIDQPQHFGDGTRLSIL.

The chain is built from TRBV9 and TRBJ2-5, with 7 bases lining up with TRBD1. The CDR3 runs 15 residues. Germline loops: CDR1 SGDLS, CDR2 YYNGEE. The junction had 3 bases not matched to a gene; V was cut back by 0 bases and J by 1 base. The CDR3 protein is CASSVGGQTQETQYF. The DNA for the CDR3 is TGTGCCAGCAGCGTAGGGGGACAGACCCAAGAGACCCAGTACTTC.

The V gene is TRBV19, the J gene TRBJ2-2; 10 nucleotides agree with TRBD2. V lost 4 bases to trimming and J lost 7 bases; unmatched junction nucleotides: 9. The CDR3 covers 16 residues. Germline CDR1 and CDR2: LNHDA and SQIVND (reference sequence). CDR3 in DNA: TGTGCCAGTAGTACCTATCTAGCGGGGGTTCACGGGGAGCTGTTTTTT. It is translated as CASSTYLAGVHGELFF.

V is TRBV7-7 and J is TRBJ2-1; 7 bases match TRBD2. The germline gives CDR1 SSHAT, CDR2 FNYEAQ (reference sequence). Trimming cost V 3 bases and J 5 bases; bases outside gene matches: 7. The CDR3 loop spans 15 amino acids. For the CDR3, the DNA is TGTGCCAGCAGCTTGTTGTCGGGGGGACACAATGAGCAGTTCTTC. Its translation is CASSLLSGGHNEQFF.

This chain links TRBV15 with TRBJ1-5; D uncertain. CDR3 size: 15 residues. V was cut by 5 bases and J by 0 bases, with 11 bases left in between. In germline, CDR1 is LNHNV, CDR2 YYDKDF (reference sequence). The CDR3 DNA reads TGTGCCACCAGCGGTACGGGGAATAGCAATCAGCCCCAGCATTTT. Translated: CATSGTGNSNQPQHF.